One and the same sample provided the 32 T cell receptor beta chains below, sequenced in a study of blood T cell repertoires in COVID-19. This table comes from immunoSEQ multiplex PCR, and its TCRdb copy is limited to in-frame clones, with some not included. Here the sample spans around 100,000 clones, 70% to 90% being singletons. Source material: peripheral blood. All receptors come from a human donor in a cohort sampled during active COVID-19.

This chain joins TRBV5-1 and TRBJ2-3, with TRBD2 matching 9 bases. Germline V lookup: CDR1 SGHRS, CDR2 YFSETQ. The CDR3 runs to 16 residues. Trimming cost V 4 bases and J 2 bases; bases outside gene matches: 8. CDR3 region: CASSPQSGRSTDTQYF. The CDR3 nucleotides read TGCGCCAGCAGCCCTCAGAGCGGGAGGTCCACAGATACGCAGTATTTT.

The V call is TRBV4-2, the J call TRBJ2-1; 10 bases line up with TRBD2. Germline V CDR1 and CDR2: LGHNA, YNFKEQ. This CDR3 is 17 amino acids long. The V segment lost 2 bases and the J segment 6 bases; nucleotides outside the gene matches: 10. As DNA, the CDR3 is TGTGCCAGCAGCCAACACGGAGGTCTAGCGGGAGCCAATGAGCAGTTCTTC. This encodes CASSQHGGLAGANEQFF.

The CDR3 loop reads CASSLPQVGNTGELFF. DNA for the CDR3: TGTGCCAGCTCATTGCCTCAGGTGGGGAACACCGGGGAGCTGTTTTTT. The chain is built from TRBV6-6 and TRBJ2-2; unclear D gene. V lost 8 bases, J lost 1 base, and 17 bases lay in between. This CDR3 is 16 amino acids long. Germline lookup yields CDR1 MNHNY and CDR2 SVGAGI (reference sequence).

V and J are TRBV28 and TRBJ2-7, with a possible D match to TRBD1 (6 bases). V was pared by 5 bases and J by 0 bases, with 14 bases between. Per the germline V gene, CDR1 is MDHEN and CDR2 is SYDVKM. The CDR3 spans 15 residues. The CDR3 region has the DNA TGTGCCAGCAGTGTTGACCAGGACAGCTCCTACGAGCAGTACTTC. Translated, it gives CASSVDQDSSYEQYF.

The chain uses TRBV5-4 and TRBJ2-3, with TRBD2 matching over 11 bases. This CDR3 comprises 18 residues. Germline CDR1 SGHNT, CDR2 YYREEE (reference sequence). Trimming at V came to 4 bases and at J to 0 bases, leaving 10 bases not matched to a gene. CDR3 DNA sequence: TGTGCCAGCAGCCTACCGACTAGCGGGAAACCTAGCACAGATACGCAGTATTTT. Protein: CASSLPTSGKPSTDTQYF.

The CDR3 DNA is TGCGCCAGCAGCCCGGGACAGGGGGACGGAAACACCATATATTTT. Encoded protein: CASSPGQGDGNTIYF. The chain combines TRBV5-1 with TRBJ1-3; 11 nucleotides agree with TRBD1. The germline gives CDR1 SGHRS, CDR2 YFSETQ. The CDR3 is made up of 15 amino acids. With V trimmed by 4 bases and J by 4 bases, 4 bases remained unmatched.

In this sample, this clone turned up once. This sequence joins TRBV9 and TRBJ2-1, with TRBD2 identical over 11 bases. In germline, CDR1 is SGDLS, CDR2 YYNGEE. The CDR3 covers 16 residues. V dropped 0 bases and J dropped 10; count of bases not matched to a gene: 9. As DNA, the CDR3 is TGTGCCAGCAGCGTAGCTCATAGCGGGAGGGCAGGGGAGCAGTTCTTC. It codes for CASSVAHSGRAGEQFF.

The gene calls are TRBV25-1 and TRBJ1-4, with a tentative D call TRBD1 (5 bases). This CDR3 region has 14 residues. The V end lost 0 bases, the J end lost 8 bases, and 10 bases lay between the germline ends. Germline V gene lookup returns CDR1 MGHDK and CDR2 SYGVNS. The CDR3 spells CASSEYRGNEKLFF. For the CDR3, the DNA is TGTGCCAGCAGTGAATATCGGGGGAACGAAAAACTGTTTTTT.

The chain employs TRBV11-2 and TRBJ1-4; a possible D gene is TRBD1 (6 bases). This CDR3 contains 13 residues. V was pared by 5 bases and J by 5 bases, with 9 bases between. The germline CDR1 and CDR2 sequences are SGHAT and FQNNGV. The CDR3 is CASSLDRNEKLFF. DNA for the CDR3: TGTGCCAGCAGCCTGGACAGAAATGAAAAACTGTTTTTT.

The CDR3 nucleotides read TGTGCCAGCAGCTTAACGAGTACCGGGGAGCTGTTTTTT. Protein product: CASSLTSTGELFF. The genes are TRBV7-3 and TRBJ2-2; no definite D call. V was shortened by 0 bases and J by 5 bases, with 4 bases between the two germline ends. The CDR3 is 13 residues long. The germline V gene has CDR1 SGHTA and CDR2 FQGTGA.

The V gene is TRBV30, the J gene TRBJ2-3, with 7 positions matching TRBD1. V was clipped by 8 bases and J by 6 bases; unmatched bases: 14. The CDR3 contains 14 residues. CDR1 is GTSNPN and CDR2 is SVGIG in the germline V gene (reference sequence). The CDR3, as DNA: TGTGCCGGGAACTACTACAGGGGTTCGGATACGCAGTATTTT. This sequence encodes CAGNYYRGSDTQYF.

The rearrangement joins TRBV5-1 to TRBJ2-2, with 9 bases fitting TRBD1. Germline V gene data show CDR1 as SGHRS and CDR2 as YFSETQ. J lost 4 bases, V lost 0 bases, and 7 bases had no gene match. This CDR3 comprises 17 residues. CDR3 sequence (DNA): TGCGCCAGCAGCTTGGCCCCACAGGGGGCGACCACCGGGGAGCTGTTTTTT. Residues: CASSLAPQGATTGELFF.

J is TRBJ2-1 and V is TRBV5-1; D unresolved. The germline V and J ends were trimmed by 0 bases and 10 bases, with 8 bases remaining between them. Germline assignment: CDR1 SGHRS and CDR2 YFSETQ. The CDR3 has 12 amino acids. CDR3 amino acids: CASSLVGEEQFF. The CDR3 DNA is TGCGCCAGCAGCTTGGTGGGCGAAGAGCAGTTCTTC.

This chain uses TRBV5-1 with TRBJ2-7; 7 nucleotides agree with TRBD2. The CDR3 is made up of 15 amino acids. Unmatched junction bases numbered 4, after V lost 0 bases and J lost 1 base. Germline V gene data show CDR1 as SGHRS and CDR2 as YFSETQ. The CDR3 region has the DNA TGCGCCAGCAGCTTGGGGGCGGGAGTATCCTACGAGCAGTACTTC. Translating gives CASSLGAGVSYEQYF.

This chain links TRBV28 with TRBJ2-1, with 9 bases that match TRBD2. Losses at the gene ends were 5 bases for V and 0 bases for J; bases not matched to a gene: 26. The CDR3 has 23 residues. The germline V gene has CDR1 MDHEN and CDR2 SYDVKM. In nucleotides, the CDR3 is TGTGCCAGCAGTCCTACCTTAGGGACCCTAGCGGGATGGACCTTTAGCTCCTACAATGAGCAGTTCTTC. This sequence encodes CASSPTLGTLAGWTFSSYNEQFF.

The V and J genes are TRBV5-1 and TRBJ2-7; 7 bases line up with TRBD2. CDR3 size: 15 residues. V lost 2 bases to trimming and J lost 1 base; unmatched junction nucleotides: 6. Germline lookup yields CDR1 SGHRS and CDR2 YFSETQ. Written as DNA, the CDR3 is TGCGCCAGCAGCTTCCTTAGCGGGTTATCCTACGAGCAGTACTTC. Translating it yields CASSFLSGLSYEQYF.

This chain connects TRBV28 to TRBJ2-7, with D possibly being TRBD2 (6 bases). V was trimmed by 5 bases and J by 2 bases, leaving 13 bases between them. The CDR3 extends over 14 amino acids. Germline V gene sequence: CDR1 MDHEN, CDR2 SYDVKM. CDR3 in DNA: TGTGCCAGCAGTCTATCCGGGAGCCCCTACGAGCAGTACTTC. As protein: CASSLSGSPYEQYF.

V gene TRBV4-2 combines with J gene TRBJ2-1, with 8 bases that match TRBD2. Looked up from germline, CDR1 is LGHNA and CDR2 is YNFKEQ. This CDR3 has 16 residues. Germline trimming cut 2 bases from V and 8 bases from J; bases unmatched to any gene: 11. CDR3 sequence reads: CASSQRREVAGHEQFF. Written as DNA, the CDR3 is TGTGCCAGCAGCCAACGACGGGAGGTAGCGGGACATGAGCAGTTCTTC.

The chain uses TRBV18 and TRBJ2-2, with 12 positions matching TRBD2. J gave up 0 bases and V 5 bases, and 4 bases lay outside the gene matches. CDR3 length: 17 amino acids. Germline CDR1 KGHSH, CDR2 LQKENI. CDR3 in amino acids: CASSSRTSGTNTGELFF. In DNA form, the CDR3 reads TGTGCCAGCTCATCACGGACTAGCGGGACGAACACCGGGGAGCTGTTTTTT.

The genes are TRBV30 and TRBJ1-2; D is unresolved. This CDR3 is built from 12 residues. CDR1 GTSNPN and CDR2 SVGIG come from the germline V gene (reference sequence). V was pared by 0 bases and J by 8 bases, with 10 bases between. The DNA for the CDR3 is TGTGCCTGGAGTGTTTACGGGGAGGGCTACACCTTC. Encoded protein: CAWSVYGEGYTF.

The V call is TRBV18, the J call TRBJ2-1; 7 nucleotides match TRBD2. V was pared by 4 bases and J by 0 bases, with 12 bases of the junction left unmatched. The CDR3 extends over 18 amino acids. Germline CDR1 reads KGHSH; CDR2 reads LQKENI. In DNA form, the CDR3 reads TGTGCCAGCTCACTCAGGGAGGGCCGCCGTAACTCCTACAATGAGCAGTTCTTC. Translating gives CASSLREGRRNSYNEQFF.

This clone was seen at least ten times. V is TRBV14 and J is TRBJ2-3; 8 positions agree with TRBD2. Germline V CDR1 and CDR2: SGHDN, FVKESK. V dropped 4 bases and J dropped 2; count of bases not matched to a gene: 5. This CDR3 is built from 15 residues. The CDR3: CASSRQLAATDTQYF. In nucleotides, the CDR3 is TGTGCCAGCAGCCGTCAACTAGCGGCCACAGATACGCAGTATTTT.

This chain uses TRBV6-5 with TRBJ1-4; TRBD1 matches 9 bases. Germline V CDR1 and CDR2: MNHEY, SVGAGI. This CDR3 is 14 amino acids long. J lost 7 bases, V lost 4 bases, and 4 bases had no gene match. CDR3 bases: TGTGCCAGCAGTTCCGGGACAGGGTTTGAAAAACTGTTTTTT. It codes for CASSSGTGFEKLFF.

The chain combines TRBV10-3 with TRBJ1-6, with D perhaps matching TRBD1 (5 bases). This CDR3 contains 18 residues. Trimming removed 3 bases from V and 0 bases from J, with 15 bases in between. Germline CDR1 and CDR2: ENHRY and SYGVKD. CDR3 in DNA: TGTGCCATCAGTGAAAACAGGCAGCAAAGCTCCTATAATTCACCCCTCCACTTT. Amino acid sequence: CAISENRQQSSYNSPLHF.

The CDR3 spells CASSFLGSETYEQYF. The CDR3 DNA follows: TGTGCCAGCAGTTTCTTGGGCTCCGAAACCTACGAGCAGTACTTC. The chain links TRBV27 to TRBJ2-7; D unresolved. Germline V CDR1 and CDR2: MNHEY, SMNVEV (reference sequence). V shed 3 bases and J shed 2 bases, with 14 bases lying between them. This CDR3 is 15 amino acids long.

The chain links TRBV2 to TRBJ2-7; TRBD1 might be the D (6 bases). With 2 bases removed from V and 4 bases from J, the gap between germline ends came to 12 bases. CDR3 length equals 14 residues. In germline, CDR1 is SNHLY, CDR2 FYNNEI. DNA for the CDR3: TGTGCCAGCAGTGAAAGGGGGACCCTGTACGAGCAGTACTTC. Its translation: CASSERGTLYEQYF.

The rearrangement uses TRBV7-6 and TRBJ2-3; maybe TRBD2 (5 bases). V dropped 1 base and J dropped 5 bases, with 16 bases sitting between them. Per the germline V gene, CDR1 is SGHVS and CDR2 is FNYEAQ. The CDR3 sequence is 16 residues long. The CDR3 sequence is CASSLGSGGGGDTQYF. CDR3 bases: TGTGCCAGCAGCTTAGGGAGCGGCGGAGGAGGAGATACGCAGTATTTT. Using reference TRBV7-6 and TRBJ2-3 for the parts outside the CDR3, the full variable domain is GAGVSQSPRYKVTKRGQDVALRCDPISGHVSLYWYRQALGQGPEFLTYFNYEAQQDKSGLPNDRFSAERPEGSISTLTIQRTEQRDSAMYRCASSLGSGGGGDTQYFGPGTRLTVL.

The CDR3 bases are TGTGCCAGCAGTGTCACAGGGGGTCTTGACATTCAGTACTTC. Translating it yields CASSVTGGLDIQYF. The genes are TRBV9 and TRBJ2-4; TRBD1 agrees at 8 bases. V shed 5 bases, J shed 8 bases, and the junction held 9 bases outside the gene matches. The germline CDR1 and CDR2 sequences are SGDLS and YYNGEE. CDR3 length: 14 residues.

This clone appeared many times. This rearrangement joins TRBV5-6 to TRBJ2-4; 7 nucleotides align to TRBD1. CDR1 is SGHDT and CDR2 is YYEEEE in the germline V gene. J was trimmed by 10 bases and V by 4 bases; bases with no gene match: 8. The CDR3 covers 13 residues. CDR3 nucleotide sequence: TGTGCCAGCAGCGACCCGGGACAGATAATTCAGTACTTC. Translated: CASSDPGQIIQYF.

The chain employs TRBV9 and TRBJ2-5; 9 nucleotides agree with TRBD1. Trimming at V came to 4 bases and at J to 5 bases, leaving 12 bases not matched to a gene. Germline V gene lookup returns CDR1 SGDLS and CDR2 YYNGEE. The CDR3 is 16 amino acids. The CDR3: CASSPGTGSVMETQYF. The CDR3, as DNA: TGTGCCAGCAGCCCCGGGACAGGGTCTGTGATGGAGACCCAGTACTTC.

CDR3 loop: CASSWTGSYGYTF. The CDR3 DNA reads TGTGCCAGCAGCTGGACAGGGAGCTATGGCTACACCTTC. This chain uses TRBV7-2 with TRBJ1-2; 8 bases map to TRBD1. The CDR3 runs 13 residues. CDR1 and CDR2 (germline): SGHTA, FQGNSA. The junction had 2 bases not matched to a gene; V was cut back by 4 bases and J by 4 bases.

This clone was found once. The chain couples TRBV6-5 to TRBJ1-2; 11 bases match TRBD1. The CDR3 has 14 residues. Germline V CDR1 and CDR2: MNHEY, SVGAGI. V gave up 5 bases and J gave up 8 bases; unmatched junction bases: 7. This CDR3 is CASSRDRGVKGYTF. CDR3 DNA: TGTGCCAGCAGTCGGGACAGGGGGGTAAAAGGCTACACCTTC.